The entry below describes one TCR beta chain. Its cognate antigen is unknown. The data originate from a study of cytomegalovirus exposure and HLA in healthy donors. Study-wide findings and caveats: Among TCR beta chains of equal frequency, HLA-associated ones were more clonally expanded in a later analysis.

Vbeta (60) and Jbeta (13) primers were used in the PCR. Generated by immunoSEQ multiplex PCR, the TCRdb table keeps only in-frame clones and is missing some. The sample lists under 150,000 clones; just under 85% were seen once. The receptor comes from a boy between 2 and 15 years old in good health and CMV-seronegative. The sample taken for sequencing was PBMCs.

The CDR3 region is CASSLSQTKGGYGYTF. The CDR3 nucleotides are TGTGCCAGCAGTTTATCACAAACAAAGGGAGGGTATGGCTACACCTTC. The V and J genes are TRBV27 and TRBJ1-2; D unclear. The germline V gene encodes CDR1 MNHEY and CDR2 SMNVEV (reference sequence). This CDR3 contains 16 residues. With 0 bases removed from V and 5 bases from J, the gap between germline ends came to 16 bases.